These T cell receptor beta chains were read from a single sample in a study of technical replicates of blood from several donors. The table came from immunoSEQ multiplex PCR; TCRdb's copy has only in-frame clones and leaves some out. The sample holds 90,000 to 100,000 clones; 90% to 96% are singletons and the top ten take approximately 0.37%. Sequences were obtained from T cells isolated from PBMCs. The origin of the receptors is a human donor in good health. Each CDR3 is given with its conserved first and last residue. The order of the fields is CDR3 protein, V gene, J gene, clone size. For some rows the clone size is stated as once, few or many, or as a class when expanded; others skip it.

cdr3_aa: CAWSRLAGADTQYF
v_call: TRBV30
j_call: TRBJ2-3
clone_size: .

cdr3_aa: CSVVGKSYNEQFF
v_call: TRBV29-1
j_call: TRBJ2-1
clone_size: once

cdr3_aa: CASSILGYWGDEQFF
v_call: TRBV19
j_call: TRBJ2-1
clone_size: .

cdr3_aa: CASSEYPGSPLHF
v_call: TRBV25-1
j_call: TRBJ1-6
clone_size: .

cdr3_aa: CASSPSFEQYF
v_call: TRBV7-2
j_call: TRBJ2-7
clone_size: .

cdr3_aa: CASSEAIAKNIQYF
v_call: TRBV2
j_call: TRBJ2-4
clone_size: .

cdr3_aa: CASSQVQGAYTF
v_call: TRBV4-2
j_call: TRBJ1-2
clone_size: .

cdr3_aa: CAISGTGYEQYF
v_call: TRBV10-3
j_call: TRBJ2-7
clone_size: .

cdr3_aa: CASRGTSGRYHEQYF
v_call: TRBV28
j_call: TRBJ2-7
clone_size: .

cdr3_aa: CASSFGNEQFF
v_call: TRBV27
j_call: TRBJ2-1
clone_size: .

cdr3_aa: CASPGDSGANVLTF
v_call: TRBV7-9
j_call: TRBJ2-6
clone_size: .

cdr3_aa: CASSSGTGYNEQFF
v_call: TRBV7-2
j_call: TRBJ2-1
clone_size: .

cdr3_aa: CASSTSTNEKLFF
v_call: TRBV5-4
j_call: TRBJ1-4
clone_size: .

cdr3_aa: CSVGGGSYNEQFF
v_call: TRBV29-1
j_call: TRBJ2-1
clone_size: .

cdr3_aa: CASRQDRFGYTF
v_call: TRBV19
j_call: TRBJ1-2
clone_size: .

cdr3_aa: CASSLEQQGNTEAFF
v_call: TRBV11-3
j_call: TRBJ1-1
clone_size: .

cdr3_aa: CASSTQGASEAFF
v_call: TRBV9
j_call: TRBJ1-1
clone_size: .

cdr3_aa: CASSRAGTSDYEQYF
v_call: TRBV19
j_call: TRBJ2-7
clone_size: .

cdr3_aa: CAISETSGRNEQYF
v_call: TRBV10-3
j_call: TRBJ2-7
clone_size: .

cdr3_aa: CASSSGETYNEQFF
v_call: TRBV6-5
j_call: TRBJ2-1
clone_size: .

cdr3_aa: CASSTPLEEAFF
v_call: TRBV27
j_call: TRBJ1-1
clone_size: .

cdr3_aa: CATRGTGGGEQYF
v_call: TRBV19
j_call: TRBJ2-7
clone_size: .

cdr3_aa: CASSVDSLINEQFF
v_call: TRBV9
j_call: TRBJ2-1
clone_size: .

cdr3_aa: CARSNWALGNTIYF
v_call: TRBV5-3
j_call: TRBJ1-3
clone_size: .

cdr3_aa: CASSSGLARNEQFF
v_call: TRBV10-1
j_call: TRBJ2-1
clone_size: .

cdr3_aa: CASTPSGRRNTQYF
v_call: TRBV7-9
j_call: TRBJ2-3
clone_size: .

cdr3_aa: CASRSGVGSDEQYF
v_call: TRBV6-6
j_call: TRBJ2-7
clone_size: .

cdr3_aa: CASSLGQLGIYEQYF
v_call: TRBV5-8
j_call: TRBJ2-7
clone_size: .

cdr3_aa: CASSLEQGYRTDTQYF
v_call: TRBV5-1
j_call: TRBJ2-3
clone_size: .

cdr3_aa: CASSPWDISNTEAFF
v_call: TRBV7-2
j_call: TRBJ1-1
clone_size: .

cdr3_aa: CASSYSTVSSYNEQFF
v_call: TRBV6-5
j_call: TRBJ2-1
clone_size: .

cdr3_aa: CASMGGTEETQYF
v_call: TRBV4-1
j_call: TRBJ2-5
clone_size: .

cdr3_aa: CASGYPRTGYGYTF
v_call: TRBV27
j_call: TRBJ1-2
clone_size: .

cdr3_aa: CASRIMNTGELFF
v_call: TRBV27
j_call: TRBJ2-2
clone_size: .

cdr3_aa: CASSPSLFGDRNIQYF
v_call: TRBV27
j_call: TRBJ2-4
clone_size: .

cdr3_aa: CASSQVLAGRGTDTQYF
v_call: TRBV4-3
j_call: TRBJ2-3
clone_size: .

cdr3_aa: CASSLGGRVGIQYF
v_call: TRBV7-2
j_call: TRBJ2-4
clone_size: .

cdr3_aa: CASSPVPYRGHLSYEQYF
v_call: TRBV18
j_call: TRBJ2-7
clone_size: once

cdr3_aa: CTSSQNPGLAGAITDTQYF
v_call: TRBV1
j_call: TRBJ2-3
clone_size: .

cdr3_aa: CASRKTCDSGRTEAFF
v_call: TRBV21-1
j_call: TRBJ1-1
clone_size: few